This T cell receptor (beta chain) was recorded in a study of OX40 agonist ivuxolimab in advanced cancers. Study-level background: Ivuxolimab was a fully human IgG2 agonistic monoclonal antibody targeting the costimulatory receptor OX40 (CD134). Intravenous ivuxolimab was administered to patients every 2 weeks at six dose levels: 0.01, 0.1, 0.3, 1.5, 3 and 10 mg/kg. Of the approximately 54 dose-escalation patients, hepatocellular carcinoma was present in roughly 19, melanoma in roughly 15, renal cell carcinoma in 9 and head and neck cancer in 9. In the dose-escalation cohort, around four fifths of patients were male, and the mean age was 60 years with a range of about 20 to 79. Patients were allowed to have had prior anti-PD-1, anti-PD-L1 or anti-CTLA-4 therapy, and around two fifths of the dose-escalation patients had been treated with checkpoint inhibitors. Partial responses occurred in three dose-escalation patients, of whom one had hepatocellular carcinoma and two had cutaneous melanoma. Peripheral TCRbeta sequencing was intended to test whether TCR sequence diversity was altered and clonal T-cell expansion was caused by ivuxolimab. The paper describes the monotherapy dose-escalation part (N ≈ 50 patients) of the phase I trial of ivuxolimab.

The full study reports these points: Low levels of normalized T-cell clonal expansion were also shown by some nonresponding patients. On average, CD8+ T cells showed more expanded clones than CD4+ T cells after ivuxolimab. At doses of 0.1 to 3.0 mg/kg, clonal expansion of both CD4+ and CD8+ blood T cells was observed from baseline to week 6. The antigen specificity of the clonally expanded peripheral T cells was not determined. In partial responders in the 0.1-3.0 mg/kg groups, normalized peripheral clonal expansion was found to be among the lowest, especially among CD8+ T cells.

The CDR1 and CDR2 encoded by the germline V gene are SGHTA and FQGNSA. Reading from cysteine to phenylalanine, the CDR3 counts 13 amino acids. The entry retains the CDR3 DNA only, 39 bases that are in frame from base 1. The junction shows trimming of 5 bases on V and 5 bases on J, and the gene matches do not reach 5 bases of it. The trial excluded patients who had a history of autoimmune disease or were on systemic immunosuppression. Peripheral blood for TCR sequencing was collected from all dose cohorts at baseline, on cycle 4 day 1, and on cycle 7 day 1. Samples came from an open-label, multicenter, first-in-human phase I dose-escalation trial of ivuxolimab. Adults with locally advanced or metastatic head and neck squamous cell, hepatocellular, melanoma or renal cell carcinoma were enrolled in the trial. Before TCR sequencing, CD4+ T cells and CD8+ T cells were sorted from peripheral blood as separate populations.

For sequencing of the TCRbeta CDR3 region, genomic DNA was extracted from the sorted cells. The immunoSEQ Assay was used for sequencing of TCRbeta CDR3 regions. TCRdb re-hosts the immuneACCESS table, in-frame sequences only. Its copies lack some clones; in the studies checked, an unresolved V gene accounts for under half of them, and the cause for the rest is not known. The table for this sample lists over 15,000 clones; roughly 84% of them were counted only once. Clones ranked in the top ten supply over 10% of the sample. For this clone: Its antigen has not been determined. No much larger clone is present one base from it, and per-base qualities are unavailable.

The chain uses TRBV7-2 and TRBJ2-5, and TRBD2 aligns with 7 junction nucleotides. Sequencing used CD4+ or CD8+ T cells sorted from blood, obtained in a trial of the OX40 agonist ivuxolimab. This sequence originates from an adult with an advanced solid tumor such as melanoma, head and neck, liver or kidney cancer. The DNA is TGTGCCAGCAGCCAGACTAGCCTGGAGACCCAGTACTTC. It specifies CASSQTSLETQYF.